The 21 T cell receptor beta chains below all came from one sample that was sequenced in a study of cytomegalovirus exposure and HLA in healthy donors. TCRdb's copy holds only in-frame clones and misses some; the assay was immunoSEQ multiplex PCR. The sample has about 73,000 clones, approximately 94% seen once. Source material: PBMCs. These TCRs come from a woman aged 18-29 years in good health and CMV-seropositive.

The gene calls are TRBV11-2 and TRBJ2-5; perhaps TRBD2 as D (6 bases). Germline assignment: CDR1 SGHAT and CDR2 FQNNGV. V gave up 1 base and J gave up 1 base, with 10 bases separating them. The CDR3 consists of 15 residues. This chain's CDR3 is CASSLVGGTQETQYF. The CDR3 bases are TGTGCCAGCAGCTTAGTTGGAGGGACCCAAGAGACCCAGTACTTC.

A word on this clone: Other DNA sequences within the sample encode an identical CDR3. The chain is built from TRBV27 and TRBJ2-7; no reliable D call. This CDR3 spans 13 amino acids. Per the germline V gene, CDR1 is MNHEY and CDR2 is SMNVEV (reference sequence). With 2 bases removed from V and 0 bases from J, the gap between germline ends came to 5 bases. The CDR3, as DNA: TGTGCCAGCAGTTTACCCGGCTCCTACGAGCAGTACTTC. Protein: CASSLPGSYEQYF.

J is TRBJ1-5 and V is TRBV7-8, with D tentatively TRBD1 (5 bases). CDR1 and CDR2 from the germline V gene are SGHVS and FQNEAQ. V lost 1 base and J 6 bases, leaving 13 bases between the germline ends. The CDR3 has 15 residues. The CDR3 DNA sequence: TGTGCCAGCAGCTTAGTCGGGGGAGCAAGTCAGCCCCAGCATTTT. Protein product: CASSLVGGASQPQHF.

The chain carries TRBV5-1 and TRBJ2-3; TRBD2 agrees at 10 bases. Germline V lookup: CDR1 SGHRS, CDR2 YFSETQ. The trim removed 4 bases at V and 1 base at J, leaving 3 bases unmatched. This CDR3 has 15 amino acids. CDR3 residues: CASSPLAGGTDTQYF. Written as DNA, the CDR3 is TGCGCCAGCAGCCCCCTAGCGGGGGGCACAGATACGCAGTATTTT.

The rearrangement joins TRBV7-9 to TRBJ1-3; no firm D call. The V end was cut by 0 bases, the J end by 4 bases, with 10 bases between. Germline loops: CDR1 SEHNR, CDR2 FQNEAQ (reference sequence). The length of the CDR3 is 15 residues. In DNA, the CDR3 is TGTGCCAGCAGCTTAGCACCGGGGTTCGGAAACACCATATATTTT. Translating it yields CASSLAPGFGNTIYF. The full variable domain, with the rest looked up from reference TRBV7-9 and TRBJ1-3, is DTGVSQNPRHKITKRGQNVTFRCDPISEHNRLYWYRQTLGQGPEFLTYFQNEAQLEKSRLLSDRFSAERPKGSFSTLEIQRTEQGDSAMYLCASSLAPGFGNTIYFGEGSWLTVV.

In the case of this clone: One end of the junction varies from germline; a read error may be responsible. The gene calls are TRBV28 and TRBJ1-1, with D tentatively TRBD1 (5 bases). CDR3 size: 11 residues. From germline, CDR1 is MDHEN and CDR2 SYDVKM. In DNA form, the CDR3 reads TGTGCCAGCAGTTTATCGGGGGAAGGTTTCTTT. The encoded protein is CASSLSGEGFF.

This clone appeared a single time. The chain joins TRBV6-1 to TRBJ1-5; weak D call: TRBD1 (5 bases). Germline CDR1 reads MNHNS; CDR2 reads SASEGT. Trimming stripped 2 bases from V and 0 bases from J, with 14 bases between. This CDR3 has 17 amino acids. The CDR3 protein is CASSEYGGHYSNQPQHF. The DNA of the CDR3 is TGTGCCAGCAGTGAATATGGCGGACACTATAGCAATCAGCCCCAGCATTTT.

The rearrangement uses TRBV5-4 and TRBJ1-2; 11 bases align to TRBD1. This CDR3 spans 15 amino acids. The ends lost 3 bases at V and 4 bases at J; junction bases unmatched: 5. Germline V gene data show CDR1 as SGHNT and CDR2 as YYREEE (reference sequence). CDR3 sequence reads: CASSSGQGATYGYTF. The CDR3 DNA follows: TGTGCCAGCAGCTCAGGACAGGGGGCGACCTATGGCTACACCTTC.

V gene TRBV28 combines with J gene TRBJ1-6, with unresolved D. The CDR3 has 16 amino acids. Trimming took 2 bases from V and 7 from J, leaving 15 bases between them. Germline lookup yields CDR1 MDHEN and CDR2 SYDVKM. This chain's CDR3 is CASSLIYWAPNSPLHF. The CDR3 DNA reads TGTGCCAGCAGTTTAATATACTGGGCGCCCAATTCACCCCTCCACTTT.

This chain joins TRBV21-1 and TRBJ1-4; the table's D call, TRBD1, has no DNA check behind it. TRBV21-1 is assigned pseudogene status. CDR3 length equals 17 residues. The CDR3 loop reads CASSNSPGRPDNEKLFF. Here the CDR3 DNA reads TGTGCCAGCAGCAATTCTCCAGGCCGTCCCGATAATGAAAAACTGTTTTTT.

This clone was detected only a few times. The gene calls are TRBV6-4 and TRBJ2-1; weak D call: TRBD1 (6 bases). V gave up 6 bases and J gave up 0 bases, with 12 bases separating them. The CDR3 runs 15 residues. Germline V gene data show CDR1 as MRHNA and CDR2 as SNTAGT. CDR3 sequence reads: CASSETGSSYNEQFF. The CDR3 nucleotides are TGTGCCAGCAGCGAAACAGGGAGCTCCTACAATGAGCAGTTCTTC.

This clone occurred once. CDR3: CAWSGGLAGAPEQYF. In nucleotides, the CDR3 is TGTGCCTGGAGTGGCGGACTAGCGGGAGCGCCCGAGCAGTACTTC. This rearrangement joins TRBV30 to TRBJ2-7; 13 bases fit TRBD2. The junction had 6 bases not matched to a gene; V was cut back by 1 base and J by 6 bases. Germline V CDR1 and CDR2: GTSNPN, SVGIG (reference sequence). CDR3 length: 15 amino acids.

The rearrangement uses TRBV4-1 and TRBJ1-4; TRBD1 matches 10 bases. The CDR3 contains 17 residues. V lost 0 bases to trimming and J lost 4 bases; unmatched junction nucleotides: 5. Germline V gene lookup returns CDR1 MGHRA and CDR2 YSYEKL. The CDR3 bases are TGCGCCAGCAGCCAAGAGGGACAGGGGCAGGTTAATGAAAAACTGTTTTTT. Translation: CASSQEGQGQVNEKLFF.

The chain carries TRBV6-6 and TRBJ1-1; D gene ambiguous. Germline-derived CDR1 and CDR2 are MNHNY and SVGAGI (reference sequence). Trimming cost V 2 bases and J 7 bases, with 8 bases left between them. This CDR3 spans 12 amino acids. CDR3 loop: CASSYGPDEAFF. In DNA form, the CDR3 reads TGTGCCAGCAGTTACGGGCCCGATGAAGCTTTCTTT.

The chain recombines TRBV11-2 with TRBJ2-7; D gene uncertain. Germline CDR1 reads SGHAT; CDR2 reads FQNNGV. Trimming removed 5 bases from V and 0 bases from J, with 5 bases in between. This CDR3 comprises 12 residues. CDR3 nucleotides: TGTGCCAGCAGCCACAACTCCTACGAGCAGTACTTC. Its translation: CASSHNSYEQYF.

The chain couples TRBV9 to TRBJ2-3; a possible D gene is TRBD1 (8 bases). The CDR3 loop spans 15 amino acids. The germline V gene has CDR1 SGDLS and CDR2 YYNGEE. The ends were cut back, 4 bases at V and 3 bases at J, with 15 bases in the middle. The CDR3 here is CASSTHRGGTDTQYF. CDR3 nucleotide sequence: TGTGCCAGCAGCACTCACAGGGGGGGGACAGATACGCAGTATTTT.

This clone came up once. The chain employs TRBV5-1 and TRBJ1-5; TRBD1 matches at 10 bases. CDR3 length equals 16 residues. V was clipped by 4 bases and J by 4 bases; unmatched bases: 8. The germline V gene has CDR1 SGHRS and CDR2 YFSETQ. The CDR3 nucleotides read TGCGCCAGCAGCCAACCACCGGACAGGGGGAATCAGCCCCAGCATTTT. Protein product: CASSQPPDRGNQPQHF.

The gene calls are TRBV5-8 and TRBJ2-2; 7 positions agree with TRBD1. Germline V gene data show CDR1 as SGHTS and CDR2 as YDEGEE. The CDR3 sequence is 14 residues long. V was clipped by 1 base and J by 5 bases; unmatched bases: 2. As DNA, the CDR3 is TGTGCCAGCAGCTTGCCAGGGGGAACCGGGGAGCTGTTTTTT. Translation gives CASSLPGGTGELFF. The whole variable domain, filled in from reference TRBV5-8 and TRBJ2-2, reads EAGVTQSPTHLIKTRGQQATLRCSPISGHTSVYWYQQALGLGLQFLLWYDEGEERNRGNFPPRFSGRQFPNYSSELNVNALELEDSALYLCASSLPGGTGELFFGEGSRLTVL.

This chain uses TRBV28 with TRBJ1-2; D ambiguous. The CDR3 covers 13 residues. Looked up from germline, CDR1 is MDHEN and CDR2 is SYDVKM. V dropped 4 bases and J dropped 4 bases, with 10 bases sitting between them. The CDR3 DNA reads TGTGCCAGCAGTTCCTCCGTGAGCTATGGCTACACCTTC. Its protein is CASSSSVSYGYTF.

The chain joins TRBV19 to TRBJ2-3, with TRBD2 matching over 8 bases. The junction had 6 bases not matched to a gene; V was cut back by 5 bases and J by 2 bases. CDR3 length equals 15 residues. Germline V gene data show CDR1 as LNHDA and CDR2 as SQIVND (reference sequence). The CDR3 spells CASSVSGGYTDTQYF. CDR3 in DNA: TGTGCCAGTAGTGTCAGCGGGGGATACACAGATACGCAGTATTTT. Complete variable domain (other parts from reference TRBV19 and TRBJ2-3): DGGITQSPKYLFRKEGQNVTLSCEQNLNHDAMYWYRQDPGQGLRLIYYSQIVNDFQKGDIAEGYSVSREKKESFPLTVTSAQKNPTAFYLCASSVSGGYTDTQYFGPGTRLTVL.

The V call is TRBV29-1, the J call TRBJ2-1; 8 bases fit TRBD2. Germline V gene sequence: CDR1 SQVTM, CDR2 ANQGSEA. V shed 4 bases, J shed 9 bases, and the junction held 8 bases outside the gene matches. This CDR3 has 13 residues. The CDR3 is CSVVPGGQFEQFF. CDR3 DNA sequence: TGCAGCGTTGTACCGGGGGGGCAGTTTGAGCAGTTCTTC.